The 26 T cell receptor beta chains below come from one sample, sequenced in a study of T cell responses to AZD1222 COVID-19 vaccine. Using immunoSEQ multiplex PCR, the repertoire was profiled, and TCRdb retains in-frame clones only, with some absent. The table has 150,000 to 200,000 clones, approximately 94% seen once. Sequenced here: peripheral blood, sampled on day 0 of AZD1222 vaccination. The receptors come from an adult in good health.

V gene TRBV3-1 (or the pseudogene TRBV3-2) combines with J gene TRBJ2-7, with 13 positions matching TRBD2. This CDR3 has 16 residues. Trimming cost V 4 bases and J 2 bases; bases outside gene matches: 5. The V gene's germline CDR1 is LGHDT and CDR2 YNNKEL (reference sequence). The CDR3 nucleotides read TGTGCCAGCAGCCGGACTAGCGGGAGTATCCCCTACGAGCAGTACTTC. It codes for CASSRTSGSIPYEQYF.

The CDR3 coding sequence is TGTGCCAGCAGTTCACCGGGACAGGGCCTTGGGGAGCAGTACTTC. Translation gives CASSSPGQGLGEQYF. The chain carries TRBV6-2 or TRBV6-3 and TRBJ2-7; 9 nucleotides line up with TRBD1. The CDR3 is 15 residues long. J was trimmed by 7 bases and V by 4 bases; bases with no gene match: 11. The germline CDR1 and CDR2 sequences are MNHEY and SVGEGT.

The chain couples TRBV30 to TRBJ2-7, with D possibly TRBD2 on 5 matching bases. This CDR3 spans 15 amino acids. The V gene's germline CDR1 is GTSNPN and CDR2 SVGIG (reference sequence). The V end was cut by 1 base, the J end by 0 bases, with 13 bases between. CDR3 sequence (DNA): TGTGCCTGGAGTGGGCGAGGGCGGAGCTCCTACGAGCAGTACTTC. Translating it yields CAWSGRGRSSYEQYF.

The CDR3 sequence is CASSLDRAVTNYGYTF. The CDR3 nucleotides are TGTGCCAGCAGCTTAGACAGGGCGGTGACTAACTATGGCTACACCTTC. The rearrangement joins TRBV7-9 to TRBJ1-2, with D tentatively TRBD1 (6 bases). The CDR3 is 16 residues long. CDR1 is SEHNR, CDR2 FQNEAQ, per germline (reference sequence). Trimming removed 1 base at V and 0 bases at J, with 12 bases between.

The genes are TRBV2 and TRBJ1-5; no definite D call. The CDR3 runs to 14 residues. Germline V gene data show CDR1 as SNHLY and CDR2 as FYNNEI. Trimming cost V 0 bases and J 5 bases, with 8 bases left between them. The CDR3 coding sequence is TGTGCCAGCAGTGAAGCGGCAGGAGATCAGCCCCAGCATTTT. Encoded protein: CASSEAAGDQPQHF.

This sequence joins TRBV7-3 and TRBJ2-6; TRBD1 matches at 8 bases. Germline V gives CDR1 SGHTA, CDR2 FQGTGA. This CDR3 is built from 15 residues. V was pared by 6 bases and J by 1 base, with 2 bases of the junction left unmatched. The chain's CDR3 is CASSGQGSGANVLTF. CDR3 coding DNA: TGTGCCAGCAGTGGACAGGGATCTGGGGCCAACGTCCTGACTTTC. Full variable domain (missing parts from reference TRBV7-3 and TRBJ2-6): GAGVSQTPSNKVTEKGKYVELRCDPISGHTALYWYRQSLGQGPEFLIYFQGTGAADDSGLPNDRFFAVRPEGSVSTLKIQRTERGDSAVYLCASSGQGSGANVLTFGAGSRLTVL.

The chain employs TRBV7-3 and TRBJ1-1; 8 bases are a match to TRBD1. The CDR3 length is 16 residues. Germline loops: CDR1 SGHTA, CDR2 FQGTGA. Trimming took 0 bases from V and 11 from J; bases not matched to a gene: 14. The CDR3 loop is CASSLTAGGSIDKAFF. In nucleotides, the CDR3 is TGTGCCAGCAGCTTAACGGCAGGGGGCTCAATCGATAAGGCTTTCTTT.

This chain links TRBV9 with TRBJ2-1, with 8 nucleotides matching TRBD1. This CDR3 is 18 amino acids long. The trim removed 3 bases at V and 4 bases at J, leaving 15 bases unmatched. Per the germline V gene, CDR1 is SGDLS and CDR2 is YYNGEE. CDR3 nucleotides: TGTGCCAGCAGCGAGCCCAGACAGGGGTCAAGAGGGTACAATGAGCAGTTCTTC. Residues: CASSEPRQGSRGYNEQFF. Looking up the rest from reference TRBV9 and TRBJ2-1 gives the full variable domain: DSGVTQTPKHLITATGQRVTLRCSPRSGDLSVYWYQQSLDQGLQFLIQYYNGEERAKGNILERFSAQQFPDLHSELNLSSLELGDSALYFCASSEPRQGSRGYNEQFFGPGTRLTVL.

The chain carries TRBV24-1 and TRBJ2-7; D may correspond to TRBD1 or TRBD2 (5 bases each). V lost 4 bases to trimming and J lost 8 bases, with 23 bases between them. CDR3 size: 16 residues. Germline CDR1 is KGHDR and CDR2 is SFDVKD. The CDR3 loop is CATSDPRRDSGSKQYF. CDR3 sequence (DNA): TGTGCCACCAGTGACCCCCGACGCGACAGCGGATCTAAGCAGTACTTC.

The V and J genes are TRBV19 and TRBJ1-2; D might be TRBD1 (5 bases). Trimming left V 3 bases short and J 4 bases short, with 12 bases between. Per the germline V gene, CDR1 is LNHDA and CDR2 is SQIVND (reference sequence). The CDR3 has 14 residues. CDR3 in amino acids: CASSMGWGAYGYTF. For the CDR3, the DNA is TGTGCCAGTAGTATGGGGTGGGGCGCCTATGGCTACACCTTC.

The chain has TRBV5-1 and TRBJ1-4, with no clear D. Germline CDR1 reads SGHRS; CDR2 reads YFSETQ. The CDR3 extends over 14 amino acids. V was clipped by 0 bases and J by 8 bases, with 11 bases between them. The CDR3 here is CASSLGAIEEKLFF. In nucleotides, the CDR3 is TGCGCCAGCAGCTTGGGTGCAATCGAGGAAAAACTGTTTTTT.

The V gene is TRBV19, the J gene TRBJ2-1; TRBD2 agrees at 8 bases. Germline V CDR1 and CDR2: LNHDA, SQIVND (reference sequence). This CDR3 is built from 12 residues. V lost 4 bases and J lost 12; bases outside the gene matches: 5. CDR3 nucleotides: TGTGCCAGTAGTACCGGACTAGCTACGCAGTTCTTC. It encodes CASSTGLATQFF.

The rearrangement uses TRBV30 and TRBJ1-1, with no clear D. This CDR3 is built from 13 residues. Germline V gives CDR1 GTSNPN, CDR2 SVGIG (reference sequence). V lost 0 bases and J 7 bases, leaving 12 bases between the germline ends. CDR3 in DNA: TGTGCCTGGAGTGTACTCAACACAGTTGAAGCTTTCTTT. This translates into CAWSVLNTVEAFF. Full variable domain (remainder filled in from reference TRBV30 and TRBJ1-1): SQTIHQWPATLVQPVGSPLSLECTVEGTSNPNLYWYRQAAGRGLQLLFYSVGIGQISSEVPQNLSASRPQDRQFILSSKKLLLSDSGFYLCAWSVLNTVEAFFGQGTRLTVV.

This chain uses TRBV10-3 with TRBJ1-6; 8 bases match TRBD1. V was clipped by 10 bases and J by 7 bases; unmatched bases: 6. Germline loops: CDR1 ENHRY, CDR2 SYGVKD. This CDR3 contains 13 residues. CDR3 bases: TGTGCCACCGGACAGGGCCTGAATTCACCCCTCCACTTT. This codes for CATGQGLNSPLHF.

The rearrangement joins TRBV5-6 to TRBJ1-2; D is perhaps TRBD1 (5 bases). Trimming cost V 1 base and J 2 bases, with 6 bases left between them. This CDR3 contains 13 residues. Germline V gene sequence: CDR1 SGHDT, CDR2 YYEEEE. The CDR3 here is CASSLPGNYGYTF. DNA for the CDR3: TGTGCCAGCAGCTTGCCAGGGAACTATGGCTACACCTTC.

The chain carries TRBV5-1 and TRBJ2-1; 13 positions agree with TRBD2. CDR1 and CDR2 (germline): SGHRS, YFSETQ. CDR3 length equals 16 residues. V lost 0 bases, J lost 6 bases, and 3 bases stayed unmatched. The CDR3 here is CASSLGTSGRSNEQFF. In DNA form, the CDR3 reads TGCGCCAGCAGCTTGGGGACTAGCGGGAGATCCAATGAGCAGTTCTTC.

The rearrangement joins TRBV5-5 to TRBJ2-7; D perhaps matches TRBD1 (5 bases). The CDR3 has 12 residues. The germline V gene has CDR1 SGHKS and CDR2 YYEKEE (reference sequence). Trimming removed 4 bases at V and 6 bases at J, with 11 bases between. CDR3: CASSPQGFEQYF. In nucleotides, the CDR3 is TGTGCCAGCAGCCCTCAGGGATTCGAGCAGTACTTC.

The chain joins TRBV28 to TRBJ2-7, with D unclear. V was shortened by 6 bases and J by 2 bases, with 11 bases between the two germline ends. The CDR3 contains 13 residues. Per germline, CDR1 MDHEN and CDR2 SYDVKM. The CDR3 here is CASRSDPTYEQYF. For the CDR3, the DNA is TGTGCCAGCAGGTCAGACCCAACCTACGAGCAGTACTTC.

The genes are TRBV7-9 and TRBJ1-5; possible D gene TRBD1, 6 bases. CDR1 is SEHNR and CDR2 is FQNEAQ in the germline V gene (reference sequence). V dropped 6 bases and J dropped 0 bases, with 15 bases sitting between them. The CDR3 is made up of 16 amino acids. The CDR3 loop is CASRPGWTDSNQPQHF. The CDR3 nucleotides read TGTGCCAGCAGACCCGGTTGGACAGATAGCAATCAGCCCCAGCATTTT.

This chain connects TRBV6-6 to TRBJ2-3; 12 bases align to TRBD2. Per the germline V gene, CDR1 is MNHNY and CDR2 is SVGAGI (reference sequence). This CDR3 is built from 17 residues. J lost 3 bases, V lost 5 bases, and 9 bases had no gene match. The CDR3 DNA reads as TGTGCCAGCAGTCCATTGACTAGCGGGAGAGGAACAGATACGCAGTATTTT. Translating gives CASSPLTSGRGTDTQYF.

The CDR3 sequence is CASSYSLTGWKTEAFF. The CDR3 DNA sequence: TGTGCCAGCAGTTACTCTTTGACAGGGTGGAAAACTGAAGCTTTCTTT. The chain uses TRBV6-2 or TRBV6-3 and TRBJ1-1, with 7 bases fitting TRBD1. V lost 0 bases, J lost 5 bases, and 9 bases stayed unmatched. Germline values: CDR1 MNHEY, CDR2 SVGEGT. This CDR3 spans 16 amino acids.

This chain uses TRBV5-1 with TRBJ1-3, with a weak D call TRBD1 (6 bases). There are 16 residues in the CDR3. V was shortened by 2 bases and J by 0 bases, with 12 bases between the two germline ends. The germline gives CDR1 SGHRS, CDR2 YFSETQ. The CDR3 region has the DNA TGCGCCAGCAGCTTTTTGGGACATGGCTCTGGAAACACCATATATTTT. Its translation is CASSFLGHGSGNTIYF.

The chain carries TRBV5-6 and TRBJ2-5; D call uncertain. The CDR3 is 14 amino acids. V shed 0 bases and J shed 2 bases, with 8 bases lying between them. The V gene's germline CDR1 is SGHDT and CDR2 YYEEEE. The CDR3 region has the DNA TGTGCCAGCAGCTTGGTCGGTAATCAAGAGACCCAGTACTTC. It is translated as CASSLVGNQETQYF.

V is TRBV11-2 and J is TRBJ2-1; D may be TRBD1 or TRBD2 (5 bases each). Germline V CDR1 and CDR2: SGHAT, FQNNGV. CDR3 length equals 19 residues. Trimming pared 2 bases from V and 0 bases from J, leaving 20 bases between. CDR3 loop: CASSLNRRGGTNSYNEQFF. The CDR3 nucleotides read TGTGCCAGCAGCTTAAATCGCCGCGGTGGGACGAACTCCTACAATGAGCAGTTCTTC.

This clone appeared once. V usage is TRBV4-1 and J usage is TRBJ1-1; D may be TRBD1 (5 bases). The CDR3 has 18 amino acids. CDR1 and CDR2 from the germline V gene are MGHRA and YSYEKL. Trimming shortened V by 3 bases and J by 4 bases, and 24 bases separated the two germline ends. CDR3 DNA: TGCGCCAGCAGCCAGGACTCCCCGGGCCAGGGATCTGTCACTGAAGCTTTCTTT. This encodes CASSQDSPGQGSVTEAFF.

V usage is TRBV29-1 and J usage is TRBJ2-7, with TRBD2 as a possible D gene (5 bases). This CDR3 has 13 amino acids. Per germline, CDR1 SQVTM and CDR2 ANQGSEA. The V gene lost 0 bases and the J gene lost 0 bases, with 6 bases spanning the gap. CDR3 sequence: CSVEDGSSYEQYF. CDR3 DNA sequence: TGCAGCGTTGAAGATGGGAGCTCCTACGAGCAGTACTTC.